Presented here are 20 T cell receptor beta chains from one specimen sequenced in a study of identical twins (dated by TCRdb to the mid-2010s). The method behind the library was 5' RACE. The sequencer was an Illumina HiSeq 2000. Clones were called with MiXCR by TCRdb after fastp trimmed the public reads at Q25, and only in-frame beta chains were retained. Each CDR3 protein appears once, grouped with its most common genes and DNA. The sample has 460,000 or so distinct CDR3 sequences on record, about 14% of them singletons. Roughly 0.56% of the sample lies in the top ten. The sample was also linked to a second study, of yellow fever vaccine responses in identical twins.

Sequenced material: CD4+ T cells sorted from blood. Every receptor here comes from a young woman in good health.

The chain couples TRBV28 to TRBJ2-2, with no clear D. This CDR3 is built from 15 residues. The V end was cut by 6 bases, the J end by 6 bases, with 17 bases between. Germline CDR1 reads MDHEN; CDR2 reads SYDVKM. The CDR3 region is CASSLPAFAPGELFF. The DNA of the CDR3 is TGTGCCAGCAGCCTCCCGGCGTTTGCACCCGGGGAGCTGTTTTTT.

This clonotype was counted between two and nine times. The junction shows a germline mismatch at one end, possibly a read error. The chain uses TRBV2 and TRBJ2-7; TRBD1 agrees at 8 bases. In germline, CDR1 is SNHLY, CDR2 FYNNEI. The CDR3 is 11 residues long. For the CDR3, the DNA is TGTGCCAGCAGAACAGCCGGGACAGGTGACTTC. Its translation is CASRTAGTGDF.

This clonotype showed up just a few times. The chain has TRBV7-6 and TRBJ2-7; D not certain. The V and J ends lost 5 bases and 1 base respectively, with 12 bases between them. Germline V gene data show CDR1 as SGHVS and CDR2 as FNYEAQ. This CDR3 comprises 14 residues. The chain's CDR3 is CASSNLVGSYEQYF. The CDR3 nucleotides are TGTGCCAGCAGCAACCTAGTGGGTTCCTACGAGCAGTACTTC.

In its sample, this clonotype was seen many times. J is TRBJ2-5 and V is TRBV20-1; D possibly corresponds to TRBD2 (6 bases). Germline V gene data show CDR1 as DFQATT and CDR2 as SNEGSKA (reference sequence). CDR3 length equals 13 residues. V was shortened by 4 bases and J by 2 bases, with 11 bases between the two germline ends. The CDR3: CSAMAGTQETQYF. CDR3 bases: TGCAGTGCTATGGCAGGGACTCAAGAGACCCAGTACTTC.

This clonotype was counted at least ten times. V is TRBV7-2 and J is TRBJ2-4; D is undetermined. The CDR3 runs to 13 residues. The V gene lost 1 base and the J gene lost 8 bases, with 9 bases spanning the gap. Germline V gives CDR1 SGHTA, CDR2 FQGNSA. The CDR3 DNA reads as TGTGCCAGCAGCTTAGTAGGTAGAGACATTCAGTACTTC. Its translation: CASSLVGRDIQYF.

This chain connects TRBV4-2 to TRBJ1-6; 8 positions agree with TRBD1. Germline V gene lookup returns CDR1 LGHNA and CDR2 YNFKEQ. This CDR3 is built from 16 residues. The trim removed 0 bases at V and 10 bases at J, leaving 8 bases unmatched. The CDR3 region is CASSQEGGRGQSPLHF. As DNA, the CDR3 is TGTGCCAGCAGCCAAGAAGGAGGCAGGGGGCAATCACCCCTCCACTTT.

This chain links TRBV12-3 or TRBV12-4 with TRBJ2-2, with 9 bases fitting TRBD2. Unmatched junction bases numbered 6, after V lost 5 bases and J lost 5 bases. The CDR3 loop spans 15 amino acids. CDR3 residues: CASSLIAGATGELFF. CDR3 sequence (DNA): TGTGCCAGCAGTCTGATAGCGGGAGCGACCGGGGAGCTGTTTTTT.

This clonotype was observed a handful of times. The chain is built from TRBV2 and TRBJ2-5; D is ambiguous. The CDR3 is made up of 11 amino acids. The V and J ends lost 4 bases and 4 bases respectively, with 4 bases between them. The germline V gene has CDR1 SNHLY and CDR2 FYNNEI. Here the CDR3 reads CASSGLETQYF. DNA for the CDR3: TGTGCCAGCAGTGGGTTAGAGACCCAGTACTTC.

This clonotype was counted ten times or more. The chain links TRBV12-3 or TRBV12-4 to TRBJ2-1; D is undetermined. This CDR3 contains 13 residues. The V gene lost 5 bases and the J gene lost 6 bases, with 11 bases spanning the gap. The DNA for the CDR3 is TGTGCCAGCAGTCGGACCAGTTCCAATGAGCAGTTCTTC. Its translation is CASSRTSSNEQFF.

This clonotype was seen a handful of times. The CDR3 reads CASRVDRASTEAFF. DNA for the CDR3: TGTGCCAGCAGGGTAGACAGGGCAAGTACTGAAGCTTTCTTT. J is TRBJ1-1 and V is TRBV27, with 7 positions matching TRBD1. The germline CDR1 and CDR2 sequences are MNHEY and SMNVEV (reference sequence). The CDR3 has 14 amino acids. Losses at the gene ends were 6 bases for V and 5 bases for J; bases not matched to a gene: 9.

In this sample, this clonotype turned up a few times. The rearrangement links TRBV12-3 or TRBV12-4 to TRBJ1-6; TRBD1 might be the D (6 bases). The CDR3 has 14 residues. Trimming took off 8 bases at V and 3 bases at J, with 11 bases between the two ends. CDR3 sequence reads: CASARGLYNSPLHF. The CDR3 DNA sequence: TGTGCCAGCGCCAGGGGCCTCTATAATTCACCCCTCCACTTT.

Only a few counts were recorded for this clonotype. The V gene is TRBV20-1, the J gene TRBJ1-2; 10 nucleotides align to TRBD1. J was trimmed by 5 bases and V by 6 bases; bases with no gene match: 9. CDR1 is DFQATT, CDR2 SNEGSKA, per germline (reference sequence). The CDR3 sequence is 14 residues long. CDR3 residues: CSAHPGDRGYGYTF. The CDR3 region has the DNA TGCAGTGCACACCCCGGGGACAGGGGTTATGGCTACACCTTC.

The CDR3 loop reads CASGAVADTQYF. CDR3 nucleotides: TGTGCCAGCGGGGCAGTCGCAGATACGCAGTATTTT. V gene TRBV2 combines with J gene TRBJ2-3, with D perhaps TRBD1 (5 bases). Looked up from germline, CDR1 is SNHLY and CDR2 is FYNNEI. Deletions cut 8 bases from V and 4 bases from J, with 10 bases between. The CDR3 is 12 amino acids.

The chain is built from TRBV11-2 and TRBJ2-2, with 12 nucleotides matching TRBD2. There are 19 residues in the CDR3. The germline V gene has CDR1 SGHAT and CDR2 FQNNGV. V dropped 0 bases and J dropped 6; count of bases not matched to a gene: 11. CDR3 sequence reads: CASSLDSGRLAGVSGELFF. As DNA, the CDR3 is TGTGCCAGCAGCTTAGATTCAGGGAGACTAGCGGGAGTTTCCGGGGAGCTGTTTTTT. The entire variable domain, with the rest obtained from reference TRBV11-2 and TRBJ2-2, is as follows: EAGVAQSPRYKIIEKRQSVAFWCNPISGHATLYWYQQILGQGPKLLIQFQNNGVVDDSQLPKDRFSAERLKGVDSTLKIQPAKLEDSAVYLCASSLDSGRLAGVSGELFFGEGSRLTVL.

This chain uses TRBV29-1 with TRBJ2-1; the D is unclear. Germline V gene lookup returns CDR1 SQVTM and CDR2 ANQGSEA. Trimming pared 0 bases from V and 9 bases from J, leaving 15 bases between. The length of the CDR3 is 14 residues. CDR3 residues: CSVEDLLLVSEQFF. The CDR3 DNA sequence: TGCAGCGTTGAAGATCTGCTACTCGTATCTGAGCAGTTCTTC.

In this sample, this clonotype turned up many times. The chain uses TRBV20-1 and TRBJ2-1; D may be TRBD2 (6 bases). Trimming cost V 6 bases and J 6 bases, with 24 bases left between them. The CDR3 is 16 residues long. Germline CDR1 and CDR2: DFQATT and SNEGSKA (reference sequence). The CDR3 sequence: CSAPAVRGTRRNEQFF. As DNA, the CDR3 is TGCAGTGCACCCGCCGTACGCGGGACGAGGCGCAATGAGCAGTTCTTC.

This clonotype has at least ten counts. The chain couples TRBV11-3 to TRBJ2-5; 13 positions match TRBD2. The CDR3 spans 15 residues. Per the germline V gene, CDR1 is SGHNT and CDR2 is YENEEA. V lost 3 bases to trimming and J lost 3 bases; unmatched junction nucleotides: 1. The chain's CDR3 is CASSLGTSGKETQYF. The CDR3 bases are TGTGCCAGCAGCTTGGGGACTAGCGGGAAAGAGACCCAGTACTTC.

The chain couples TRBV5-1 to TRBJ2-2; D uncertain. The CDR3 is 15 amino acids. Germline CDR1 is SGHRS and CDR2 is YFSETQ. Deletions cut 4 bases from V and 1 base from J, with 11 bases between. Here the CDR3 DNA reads TGCGCCAGCAGCAGACCCATTGGGAACACCGGGGAGCTGTTTTTT. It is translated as CASSRPIGNTGELFF.

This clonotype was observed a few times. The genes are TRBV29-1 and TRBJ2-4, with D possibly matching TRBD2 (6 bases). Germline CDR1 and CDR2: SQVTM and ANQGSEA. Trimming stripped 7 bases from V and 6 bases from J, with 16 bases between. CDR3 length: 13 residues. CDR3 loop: CSGGGKGANIQYF. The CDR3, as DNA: TGCAGCGGGGGCGGGAAGGGAGCAAACATTCAGTACTTC.

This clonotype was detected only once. CDR3 DNA: TGTGCCAGCAGCCAAGGACTAGCGGGGGGACTAGCCAAAAACATTCAGTACTTC. It codes for CASSQGLAGGLAKNIQYF. The chain carries TRBV3-1 and TRBJ2-4, with 13 bases that match TRBD2. J was trimmed by 0 bases and V by 1 base; bases with no gene match: 3. Germline lookup yields CDR1 LGHDT and CDR2 YNNKEL (reference sequence). The CDR3 is 18 residues long.